This T cell receptor beta chain was captured in a study of post-analysis software for immune sequencing data. Study in general: The disease courses covered relapsing-remitting, secondary progressive and progressive-relapsing multiple sclerosis. The study's findings and limits: In patients, four to six TRBV segments were more frequent than in controls, with TRBV5-6, TRBV5-1 and TRBV20-1 among them. A significant reduction in normalized Chao1 diversity was observed in multiple sclerosis patients versus controls.

Unique molecular identifiers had been added to the TCR beta cDNA libraries. It was from roughly 1 to 10 million T cells that about half a million cDNA molecules came. TCRdb ran MiXCR on the PCR reads and lists one entry per CDR3 protein. The sample consists of fewer than 900,000 distinct CDR3 sequences, just over 45% of them appearing once. A remark on this clonotype: Antigen: not known.

Per germline, CDR1 SGHTA and CDR2 FQGNSA. V was trimmed by 1 base and J by 15 bases, leaving 22 bases between them. This CDR3 is built from 15 residues. Material for sequencing was blood. The origin of this receptor is a girl aged 5-17 years with multiple sclerosis. The rearrangement links TRBV7-2 to TRBJ2-4; maybe TRBD1 (6 bases). DNA for the CDR3: TGTGCCAGCAGCTTAGTGGGGGCAGGGCCCAACGAGCGGTACTTC. This gives the protein CASSLVGAGPNERYF.